The clone carrying this T cell receptor (beta chain) was found a few times. Antigen unknown. These data belong to a study of blood T cells in healthy people across ages. Primed by a sample-barcoded 5' primer and a J-beta primer mix, a second PCR proceeded for roughly 7 to 11 cycles. TCRdb itself ran the 5' RACE reads through MiXCR, one entry per CDR3 protein. This sample carries 1.5 million to 1.8 million distinct CDR3 sequences, roughly 43% of them seen once, and the ten largest clones take 4%. Study-wide points: Naive T cell percentage strongly correlated with TCR beta diversity.

CDR3 length: 15 residues. Germline V CDR1 and CDR2: MGHRA, YSYEKL. With 3 bases clipped from V and 4 bases from J, the junction kept 7 bases outside the gene matches. The source material was blood. The V and J genes are TRBV4-1 and TRBJ1-2, with 8 bases fitting TRBD1. This sequence originates from a woman in her late teens or twenties in good health. The CDR3 DNA reads TGCGCCAGCAGCCACCGACAGGGGCGGATCTATGGCTACACCTTC. It encodes CASSHRQGRIYGYTF.